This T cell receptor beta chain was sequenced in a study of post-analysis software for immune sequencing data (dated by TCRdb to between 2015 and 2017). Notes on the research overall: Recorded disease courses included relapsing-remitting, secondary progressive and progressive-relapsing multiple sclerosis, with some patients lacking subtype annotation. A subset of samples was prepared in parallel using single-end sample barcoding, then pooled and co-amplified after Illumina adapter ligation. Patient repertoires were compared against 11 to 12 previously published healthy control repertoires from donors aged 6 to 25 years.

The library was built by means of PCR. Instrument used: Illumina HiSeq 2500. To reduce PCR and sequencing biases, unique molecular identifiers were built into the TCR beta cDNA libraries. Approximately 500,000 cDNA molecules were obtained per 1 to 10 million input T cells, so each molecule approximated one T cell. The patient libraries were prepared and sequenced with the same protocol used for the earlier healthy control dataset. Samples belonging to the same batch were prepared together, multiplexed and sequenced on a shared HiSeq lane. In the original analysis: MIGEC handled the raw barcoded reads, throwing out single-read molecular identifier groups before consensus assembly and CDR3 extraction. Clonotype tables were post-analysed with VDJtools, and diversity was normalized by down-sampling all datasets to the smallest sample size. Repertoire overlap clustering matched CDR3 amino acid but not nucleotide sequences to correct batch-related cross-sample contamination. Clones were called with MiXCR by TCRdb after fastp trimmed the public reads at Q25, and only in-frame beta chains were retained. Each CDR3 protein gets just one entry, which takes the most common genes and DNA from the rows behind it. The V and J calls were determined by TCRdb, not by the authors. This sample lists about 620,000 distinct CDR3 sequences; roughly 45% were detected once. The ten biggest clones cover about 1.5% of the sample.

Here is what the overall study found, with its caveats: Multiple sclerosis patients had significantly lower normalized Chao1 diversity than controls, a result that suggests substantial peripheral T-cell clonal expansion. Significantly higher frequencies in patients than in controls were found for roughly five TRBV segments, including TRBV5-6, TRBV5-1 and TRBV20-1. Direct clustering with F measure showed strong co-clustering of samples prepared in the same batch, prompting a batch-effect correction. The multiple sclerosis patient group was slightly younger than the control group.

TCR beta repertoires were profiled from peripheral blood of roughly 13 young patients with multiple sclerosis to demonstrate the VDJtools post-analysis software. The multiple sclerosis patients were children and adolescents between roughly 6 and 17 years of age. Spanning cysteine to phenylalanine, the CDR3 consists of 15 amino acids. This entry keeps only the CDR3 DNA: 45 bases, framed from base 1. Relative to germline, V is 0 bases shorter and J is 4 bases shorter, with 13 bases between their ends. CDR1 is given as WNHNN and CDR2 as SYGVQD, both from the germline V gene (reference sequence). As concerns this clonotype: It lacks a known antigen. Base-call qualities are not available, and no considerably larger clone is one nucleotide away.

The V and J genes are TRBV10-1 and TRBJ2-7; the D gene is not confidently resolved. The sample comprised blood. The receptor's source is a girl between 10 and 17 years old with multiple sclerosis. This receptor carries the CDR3 CASSESSSSIYEQYF. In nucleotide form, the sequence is TGCGCCAGCAGTGAGTCGTCCTCTTCTATTTACGAGCAGTACTTC.